This T cell receptor beta chain comes out of a study of cytomegalovirus exposure and HLA in healthy donors. Repertoires were generated with immunoSEQ multiplex PCR, while TCRdb's copy carries only in-frame clones and drops some. Here the sample spans over 45,000 clones, 85% to 95% being singletons. Study-wide points: Overall, some 160 TCR beta chains were annotated as cytomegalovirus-associated.

In this sample, this clone turned up once. What it binds is unknown. Germline V lookup: CDR1 MGHRA, CDR2 YSYEKL. Trimming shortened V by 4 bases and J by 0 bases, and 17 bases separated the two germline ends. CDR3 length: 17 residues. The donors were members of the validation cohort comprising roughly 130 subjects, separate from the approximately 710-subject first cohort. The TCR originated in a woman aged 18 to 35 in good health and CMV-seronegative. The sequenced sample consisted of PBMCs. The rearrangement joins TRBV4-1 to TRBJ2-3; D might be TRBD2 (6 bases). The CDR3 sequence is CASSRLGGRLSTDTQYF. The CDR3 DNA reads TGCGCCAGCAGCCGTCTGGGTGGGAGGCTTAGCACAGATACGCAGTATTTT.